Below are 18 T cell receptor beta chains sequenced from a single sample in a study of tumor-infiltrating lymphocytes in primary liver carcinoma. From approximately 500 ng total RNA, TCR beta cDNA was generated with a primer in the constant region. Modified slightly, ARM-PCR produced TCR beta libraries over three nested multiplex PCR rounds. Amplification in the first two PCR rounds was performed using TRBV1-TRBV30 forward primers and a C-beta reverse primer for 10 cycles each. TCRdb reprocessed the multiplex PCR reads via MiXCR and lists one record per CDR3 protein. This sample has about 330,000 distinct CDR3 sequences, with 65% found just once. They got blood RNA out of unsorted whole blood and also pulled out germline DNA. Sequences were obtained from peripheral blood. These receptors were obtained from a man aged 40-55 years with primary liver carcinoma and hepatitis B virus infection.

In the case of this clonotype: The conserved final phenylalanine or tryptophan is absent from the CDR3, which likely points to a read error. It is unclear where the CDR3 begins or ends on the DNA, so no DNA is shown, and the CDR3 is as TCRdb lists it. V and J are TRBV11-2 and TRBJ2-3; the table's D call, TRBD1, was not checked against the DNA. CDR1 SGHAT and CDR2 FQNNGV come from the germline V gene. Ends included, the CDR3 has 18 residues. The CDR3: CASSFGQGVPSGTDTQCS.

Points on this clonotype: This may stem from a read error, because a much larger clone lies one nucleotide away. The chain has TRBV12-3 or TRBV12-4 and TRBJ2-2; possibly TRBD1 for D (6 bases). CDR3 length: 15 residues. V lost 4 bases and J lost 5, with 14 bases in between. The CDR3 DNA sequence: TGTGCCAGCAGTTGGGGACAAGCGGCTACCGGGGAGCTGTTTTTT. Its translation is CASSWGQAATGELFF.

This clonotype was counted between two and nine times. The chain couples TRBV4-1 to TRBJ2-5; 7 bases fit TRBD2. Looked up from germline, CDR1 is MGHRA and CDR2 is YSYEKL. The V gene end was trimmed by 4 bases and the J gene end by 2 bases; junction bases not matched to a gene: 7. This CDR3 is 15 amino acids long. Written as DNA, the CDR3 is TGCGCCAGCAGCCCAGAGGGGCGGGGGCAAGAGACCCAGTACTTC. It codes for CASSPEGRGQETQYF.

In this sample, this clonotype turned up a few times. A much larger clone differs by one base, so this may be a read error. The chain joins TRBV4-1 to TRBJ2-1; perhaps TRBD2 as D (6 bases). V lost 4 bases to trimming and J lost 6 bases, with 13 bases between them. Germline CDR1 MGHRA, CDR2 YSYEKL. The CDR3 has 14 amino acids. CDR3 sequence (DNA): TGCGCCAGCAGCCCCTGGGAGGTCGGCAATGAGCAGTTCTTC. Encoded protein: CASSPWEVGNEQFF.

This clonotype was observed at least ten times. V usage is TRBV29-1 and J usage is TRBJ2-1; TRBD2 agrees at 7 bases. The V segment lost 2 bases and the J segment 10 bases; nucleotides outside the gene matches: 5. From germline, CDR1 is SQVTM and CDR2 ANQGSEA. The CDR3 sequence is 12 residues long. The CDR3 DNA reads as TGCAGCGTTGAATACTGGGGGGGAGAGCAGTTCTTC. Amino acids: CSVEYWGGEQFF.

This clonotype was seen a single time. A read error may explain this, as a much larger clone is one base away. V usage is TRBV6-6 and J usage is TRBJ2-1, with D hard to call. V was shortened by 8 bases and J by 6 bases, with 11 bases between the two germline ends. Germline-derived CDR1 and CDR2 are MNHNY and SVGAGI (reference sequence). The CDR3 is made up of 12 amino acids. The CDR3 here is CASGRLINEQFF. The CDR3 nucleotides read TGTGCCAGCGGACGGCTAATCAATGAGCAGTTCTTC.

This chain connects TRBV6-1 to TRBJ2-7, with unresolved D. Trimming removed 3 bases at V and 4 bases at J, with 10 bases between. Looked up from germline, CDR1 is MNHNS and CDR2 is SASEGT. This CDR3 contains 13 residues. CDR3 sequence (DNA): TGTGCCAGCAGTGATAATTTGGTTTACGAGCAGTACTTC. This encodes CASSDNLVYEQYF.

In the case of this clonotype: Just one base apart from a much larger clone, this may be a read error. The chain has TRBV6-6 and TRBJ2-7; D possibly uses TRBD1 or TRBD2 (6 bases each). The CDR3 has 14 residues. Germline values: CDR1 MNHNY, CDR2 SVGAGI (reference sequence). Written as DNA, the CDR3 is TGTGTCAGCAGACCGAGGGGGGATACCCACGAGCAGTACTTC. Translating it yields CVSRPRGDTHEQYF.

In its sample, this clonotype was seen a few times. The chain has TRBV5-1 and TRBJ2-3; 9 bases fit TRBD2. Germline lookup yields CDR1 SGHRS and CDR2 YFSETQ. J lost 2 bases, V lost 2 bases, and 6 bases had no gene match. The CDR3 contains 16 residues. The CDR3 region is CASSLLAGGVTDTQYF. CDR3 bases: TGCGCCAGCAGCTTATTGGCGGGAGGGGTCACAGATACGCAGTATTTT.

A remark on this clonotype: The DNA is omitted, as the CDR3 cannot be located on it reliably, and the CDR3 follows TCRdb's listing. The chain is built from TRBV11-1 and TRBJ2-3. Germline-derived CDR1 and CDR2 are SGHAT and FQDESV (reference sequence). Inclusive of both ends, the CDR3 amounts to 15 amino acids. CDR3 loop: CASSLFGFGTVTQYF.

The V call is TRBV11-3, the J call TRBJ2-3; D gene unclear. Per germline, CDR1 SGHNT and CDR2 YENEEA. V lost 0 bases and J lost 6, with 13 bases in between. This CDR3 contains 15 residues. CDR3 amino acids: CASSLEWTFPDTQYF. The CDR3 coding sequence is TGTGCCAGCAGCTTAGAATGGACCTTTCCGGATACGCAGTATTTT. The variable domain in full, completed from reference TRBV11-3 and TRBJ2-3, reads EAGVVQSPRYKIIEKKQPVAFWCNPISGHNTLYWYLQNLGQGPELLIRYENEEAVDDSQLPKDRFSAERLKGVDSTLKIQPAELGDSAVYLCASSLEWTFPDTQYFGPGTRLTVL.

The chain uses TRBV28 and TRBJ2-5, with TRBD2 as a possible D gene (6 bases). The CDR3 consists of 13 residues. CDR1 MDHEN and CDR2 SYDVKM come from the germline V gene. Deletions cut 6 bases from V and 6 bases from J, with 14 bases between. The CDR3 spells CASSPSETKTQYF. In nucleotides, the CDR3 is TGTGCCAGCAGCCCTAGCGAAACGAAGACCCAGTACTTC.

The chain is built from TRBV11-1 and TRBJ2-1; D is unresolved. The CDR3 contains 15 residues. Germline-derived CDR1 and CDR2 are SGHAT and FQDESV (reference sequence). V lost 6 bases and J lost 5, with 17 bases in between. CDR3 coding DNA: TGTGCCAGCAGAGGCGGAACCAACCTAAACAATGAGCAGTTCTTC. It encodes CASRGGTNLNNEQFF.

This clonotype was counted ten times or more. As DNA, the CDR3 is TGTGCCAGCAGCTTAGGTCCTATATCCTACGAGCAGTACTTC. It translates to CASSLGPISYEQYF. V and J are TRBV11-2 and TRBJ2-7, with D hard to call. From germline, CDR1 is SGHAT and CDR2 FQNNGV. The CDR3 length is 14 residues. V lost 1 base to trimming and J lost 1 base, with 8 bases between them. Full variable domain (outside the CDR3, taken from reference TRBV11-2 and TRBJ2-7): EAGVAQSPRYKIIEKRQSVAFWCNPISGHATLYWYQQILGQGPKLLIQFQNNGVVDDSQLPKDRFSAERLKGVDSTLKIQPAKLEDSAVYLCASSLGPISYEQYFGPGTRLTVT.

Notes on this clonotype: Compared with germline, one end of the junction differs, possibly owing to a read error. The chain carries TRBV6-6 and TRBJ2-1; perhaps TRBD1 as D (6 bases). Germline CDR1 reads MNHNY; CDR2 reads SVGAGI (reference sequence). This CDR3 region has 16 residues. CDR3 amino acids: CPSSSRVQGSVNEQFF. The CDR3 DNA sequence: TGTCCCAGCAGTAGCCGTGTCCAGGGGTCGGTCAATGAGCAGTTCTTC.

The chain couples TRBV5-1 to TRBJ2-3, with 8 nucleotides matching TRBD2. The CDR3 consists of 14 residues. V gave up 2 bases and J gave up 2 bases; unmatched junction bases: 1. Germline V gene data show CDR1 as SGHRS and CDR2 as YFSETQ. DNA for the CDR3: TGCGCCAGCAGCTTACTAGCGGACACAGATACGCAGTATTTT. Protein: CASSLLADTDTQYF.

Turning to this clonotype: Mismatch with germline at one junction end may stem from a read error. The chain joins TRBV29-1 to TRBJ2-3; possible D gene TRBD1, 6 bases. This CDR3 region has 16 residues. From germline, CDR1 is SQVTM and CDR2 ANQGSEA. CDR3 nucleotide sequence: TGCAGCATTGAGAAGGTGCTAGGGGGAGTTGAGTATACGAAGTATTTT. This sequence encodes CSIEKVLGGVEYTKYF.

A word on this clonotype: This may be a read error: a much more frequent sequence differs by one nucleotide. The J gene is TRBJ1-4, the V gene TRBV4-2, with D unclear. Trimming left V 2 bases short and J 0 bases short, with 7 bases between. This CDR3 region has 15 residues. Germline CDR1 LGHNA, CDR2 YNFKEQ. The CDR3 loop reads CASSQTVATNEKLFF. CDR3 in DNA: TGTGCCAGCAGCCAAACAGTGGCAACTAATGAAAAACTGTTTTTT.